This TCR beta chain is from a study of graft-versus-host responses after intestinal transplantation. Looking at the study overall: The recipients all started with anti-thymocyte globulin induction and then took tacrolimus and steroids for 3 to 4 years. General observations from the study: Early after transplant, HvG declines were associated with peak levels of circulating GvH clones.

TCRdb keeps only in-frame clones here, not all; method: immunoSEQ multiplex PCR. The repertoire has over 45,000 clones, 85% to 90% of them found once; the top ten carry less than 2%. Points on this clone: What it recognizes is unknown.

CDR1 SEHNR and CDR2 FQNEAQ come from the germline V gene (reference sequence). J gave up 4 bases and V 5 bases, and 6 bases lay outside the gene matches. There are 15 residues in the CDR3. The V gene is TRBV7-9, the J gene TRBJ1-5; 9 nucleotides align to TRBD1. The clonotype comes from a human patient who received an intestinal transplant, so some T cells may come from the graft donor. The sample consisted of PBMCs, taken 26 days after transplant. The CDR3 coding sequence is TGTGCCAGCAGCCTCGGACAGGGGTTTAATCAGCCCCAGCATTTT. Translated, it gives CASSLGQGFNQPQHF.